Sequencing of this T cell receptor beta chain was carried out in a study of cytomegalovirus exposure and HLA in healthy donors. Regarding the study as a whole: In vitro confirmation showed a few CMV-associated chains to be CMV antigen specific. Some TCR beta chains (roughly 160 of them) were listed as cytomegalovirus-associated. What a later analysis showed was that several of the most significant clusters appeared linked to common viral pathogens.

This clone was recorded a few times. Its antigen is as yet unknown. PCR employed 60 Vbeta and 13 Jbeta primers. TCRdb keeps only in-frame clones here, not all; method: immunoSEQ multiplex PCR. The sample contains about 150,000 clones, approximately 82% of which appear only once. V dropped 7 bases and J dropped 0; count of bases not matched to a gene: 1. This CDR3 has 14 amino acids. In germline, CDR1 is LNHDA, CDR2 SQIVND (reference sequence). This clonotype was obtained from a woman between 50 and 59 years old in good health and CMV-seropositive. Sequenced material: PBMCs. The rearrangement joins TRBV19 to TRBJ2-1, with TRBD2 identical over 9 bases. DNA of the CDR3: TGTGCCAGTAATAGCGGGGGCTCCTACAATGAGCAGTTCTTC. This translates into CASNSGGSYNEQFF.